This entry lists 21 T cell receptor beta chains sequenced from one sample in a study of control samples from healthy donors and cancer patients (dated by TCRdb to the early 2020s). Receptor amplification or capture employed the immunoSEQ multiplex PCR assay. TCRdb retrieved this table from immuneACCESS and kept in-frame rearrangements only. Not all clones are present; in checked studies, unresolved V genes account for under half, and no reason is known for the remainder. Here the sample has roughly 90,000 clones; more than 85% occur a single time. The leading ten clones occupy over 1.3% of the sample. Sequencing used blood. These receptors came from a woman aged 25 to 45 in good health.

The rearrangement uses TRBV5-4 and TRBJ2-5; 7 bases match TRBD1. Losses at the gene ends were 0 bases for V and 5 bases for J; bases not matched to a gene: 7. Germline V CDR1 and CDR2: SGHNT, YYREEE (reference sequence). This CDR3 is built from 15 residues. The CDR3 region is CASSLVGGNRETQYF. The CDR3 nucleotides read TGTGCCAGCAGCTTGGTAGGGGGCAACAGGGAGACCCAGTACTTC.

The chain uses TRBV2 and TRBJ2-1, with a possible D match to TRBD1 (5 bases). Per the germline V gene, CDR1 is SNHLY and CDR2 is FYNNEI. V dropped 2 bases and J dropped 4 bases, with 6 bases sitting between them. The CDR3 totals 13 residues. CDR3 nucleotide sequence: TGTGCCAGCAGTGAACAGGGTTACAATGAGCAGTTCTTC. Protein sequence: CASSEQGYNEQFF.

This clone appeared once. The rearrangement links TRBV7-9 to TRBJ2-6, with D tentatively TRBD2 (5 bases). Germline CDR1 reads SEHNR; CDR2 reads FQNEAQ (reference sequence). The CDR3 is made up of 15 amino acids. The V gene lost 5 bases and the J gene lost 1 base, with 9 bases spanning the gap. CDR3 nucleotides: TGTGCCAGCAGCCCCGGGGTGTCTGGGGCCAACGTCCTGACTTTC. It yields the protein CASSPGVSGANVLTF.

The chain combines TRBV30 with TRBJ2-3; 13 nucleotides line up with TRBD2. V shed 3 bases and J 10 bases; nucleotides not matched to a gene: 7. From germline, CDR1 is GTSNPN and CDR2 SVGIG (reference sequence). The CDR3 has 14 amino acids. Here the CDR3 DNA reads TGTGCCTGGAGGACTAGCGGGGGGCGTGTCCCGCAGTATTTT. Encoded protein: CAWRTSGGRVPQYF.

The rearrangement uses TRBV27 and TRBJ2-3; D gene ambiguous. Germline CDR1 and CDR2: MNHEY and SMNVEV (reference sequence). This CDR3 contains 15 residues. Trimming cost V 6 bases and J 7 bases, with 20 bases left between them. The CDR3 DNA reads TGTGCCAGCAGCCAAGAGGTGAAGGGTCGGTATACGCAGTATTTT. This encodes CASSQEVKGRYTQYF.

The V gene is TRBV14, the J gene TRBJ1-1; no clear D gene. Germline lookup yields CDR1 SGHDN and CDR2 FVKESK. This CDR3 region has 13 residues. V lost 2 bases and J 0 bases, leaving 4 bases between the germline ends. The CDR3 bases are TGTGCCAGCAGCCAAAGAATGAACACTGAAGCTTTCTTT. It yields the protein CASSQRMNTEAFF.

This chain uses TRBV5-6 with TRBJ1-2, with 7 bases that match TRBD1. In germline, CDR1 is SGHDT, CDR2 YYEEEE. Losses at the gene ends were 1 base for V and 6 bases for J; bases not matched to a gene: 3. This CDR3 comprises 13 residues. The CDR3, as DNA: TGTGCCAGCAGCTTGAGGGACAGAGATGGCTACACCTTC. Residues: CASSLRDRDGYTF.

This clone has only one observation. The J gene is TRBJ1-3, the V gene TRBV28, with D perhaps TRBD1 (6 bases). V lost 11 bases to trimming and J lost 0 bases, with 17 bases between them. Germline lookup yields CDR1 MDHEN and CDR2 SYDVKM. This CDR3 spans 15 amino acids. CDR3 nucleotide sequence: TGTGCCGCCAACGAGGGGGACTCCTCTGGAAACACCATATATTTT. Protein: CAANEGDSSGNTIYF. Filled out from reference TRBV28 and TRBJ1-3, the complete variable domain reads DVKVTQSSRYLVKRTGEKVFLECVQDMDHENMFWYRQDPGLGLRLIYFSYDVKMKEKGDIPEGYSVSREKKERFSLILESASTNQTSMYLCAANEGDSSGNTIYFGEGSWLTVV.

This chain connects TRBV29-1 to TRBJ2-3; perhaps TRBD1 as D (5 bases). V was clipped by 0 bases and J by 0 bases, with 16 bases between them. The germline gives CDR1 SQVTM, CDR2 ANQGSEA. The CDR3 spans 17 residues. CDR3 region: CSVEDPGDSISTDTQYF. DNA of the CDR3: TGCAGCGTTGAAGATCCAGGAGACAGTATCAGCACAGATACGCAGTATTTT.

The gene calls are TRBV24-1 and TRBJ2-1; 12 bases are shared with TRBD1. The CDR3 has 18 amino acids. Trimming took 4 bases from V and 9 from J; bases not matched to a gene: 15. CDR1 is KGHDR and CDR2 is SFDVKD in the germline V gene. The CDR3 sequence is CATSDRIGGGQGAGEQFF. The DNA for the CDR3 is TGTGCCACCAGTGACCGCATAGGGGGGGGACAGGGGGCTGGTGAGCAGTTCTTC.

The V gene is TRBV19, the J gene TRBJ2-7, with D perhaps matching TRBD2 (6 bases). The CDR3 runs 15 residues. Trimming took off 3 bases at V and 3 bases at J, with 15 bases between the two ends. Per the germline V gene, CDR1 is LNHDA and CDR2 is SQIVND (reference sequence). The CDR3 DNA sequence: TGTGCCAGTAGTATCGGCGGGACCTTACTCTACGAGCAGTACTTC. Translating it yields CASSIGGTLLYEQYF.

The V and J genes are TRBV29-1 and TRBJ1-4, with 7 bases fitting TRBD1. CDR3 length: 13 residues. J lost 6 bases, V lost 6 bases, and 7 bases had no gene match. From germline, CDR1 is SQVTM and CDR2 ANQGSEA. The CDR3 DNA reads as TGCAGCGTCGTAACAGGGGCGGATGAAAAACTGTTTTTT. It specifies CSVVTGADEKLFF. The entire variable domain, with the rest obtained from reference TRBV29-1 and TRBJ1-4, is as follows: SAVISQKPSRDICQRGTSLTIQCQVDSQVTMMFWYRQQPGQSLTLIATANQGSEATYESGFVIDKFPISRPNLTFSTLTVSNMSPEDSSIYLCSVVTGADEKLFFGSGTQLSVL.

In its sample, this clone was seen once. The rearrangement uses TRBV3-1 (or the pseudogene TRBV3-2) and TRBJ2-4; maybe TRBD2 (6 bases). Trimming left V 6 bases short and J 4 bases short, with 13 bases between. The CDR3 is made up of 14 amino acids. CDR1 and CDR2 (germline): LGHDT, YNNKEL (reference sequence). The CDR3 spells CASSPGTGKNIQYF. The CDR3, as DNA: TGTGCCAGCAGTCCCGGGACTGGAAAAAACATTCAGTACTTC.

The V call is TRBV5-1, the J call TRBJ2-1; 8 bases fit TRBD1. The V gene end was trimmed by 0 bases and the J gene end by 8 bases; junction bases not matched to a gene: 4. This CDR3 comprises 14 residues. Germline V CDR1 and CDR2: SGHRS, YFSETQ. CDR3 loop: CASSLGQGADEQFF. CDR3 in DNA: TGCGCCAGCAGCTTGGGGCAGGGGGCCGATGAGCAGTTCTTC.

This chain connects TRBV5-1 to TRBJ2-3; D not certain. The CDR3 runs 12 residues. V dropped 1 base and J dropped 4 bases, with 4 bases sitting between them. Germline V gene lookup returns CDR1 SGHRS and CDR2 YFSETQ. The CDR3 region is CASSLYADTQYF. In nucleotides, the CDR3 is TGCGCCAGCAGCTTGTACGCAGATACGCAGTATTTT.

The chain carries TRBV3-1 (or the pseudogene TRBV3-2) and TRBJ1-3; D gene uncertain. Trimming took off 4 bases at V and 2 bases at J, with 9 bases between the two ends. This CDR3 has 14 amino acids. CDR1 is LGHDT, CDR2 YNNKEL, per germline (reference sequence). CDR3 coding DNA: TGTGCCAGCAGCCCCTCTGCCGCTGGAAACACCATATATTTT. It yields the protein CASSPSAAGNTIYF.

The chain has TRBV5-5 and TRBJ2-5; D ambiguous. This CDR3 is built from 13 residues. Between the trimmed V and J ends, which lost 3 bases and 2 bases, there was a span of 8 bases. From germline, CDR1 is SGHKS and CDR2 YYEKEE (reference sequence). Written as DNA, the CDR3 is TGTGCCAGCAGCTCACCTGGGCAAGAGACCCAGTACTTC. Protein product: CASSSPGQETQYF.

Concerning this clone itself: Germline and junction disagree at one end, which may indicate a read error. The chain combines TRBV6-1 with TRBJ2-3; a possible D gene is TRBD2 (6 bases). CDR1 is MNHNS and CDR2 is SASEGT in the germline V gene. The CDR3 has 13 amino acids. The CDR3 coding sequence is TGTGCCAGCCGTGAGCGGGGCACAGATACGCAGTATTTT. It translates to CASRERGTDTQYF.

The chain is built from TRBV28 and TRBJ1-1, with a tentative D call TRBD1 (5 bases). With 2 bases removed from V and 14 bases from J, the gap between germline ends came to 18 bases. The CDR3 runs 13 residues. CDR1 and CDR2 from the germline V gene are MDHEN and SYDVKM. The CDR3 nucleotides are TGTGCCAGCAGTTTAGTAGGCAGGGCCCCCGAATTCTTT. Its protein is CASSLVGRAPEFF.

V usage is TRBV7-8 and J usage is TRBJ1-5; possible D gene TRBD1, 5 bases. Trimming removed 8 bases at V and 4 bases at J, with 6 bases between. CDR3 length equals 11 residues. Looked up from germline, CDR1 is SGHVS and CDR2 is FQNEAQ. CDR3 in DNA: TGTGCCAGCGGGGGTAATCAGCCCCAGCATTTT. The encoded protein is CASGGNQPQHF.

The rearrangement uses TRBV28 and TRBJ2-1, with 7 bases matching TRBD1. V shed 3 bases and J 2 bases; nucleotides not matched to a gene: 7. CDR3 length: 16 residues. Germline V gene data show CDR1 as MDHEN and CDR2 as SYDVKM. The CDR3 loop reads CASSFSGQGAYNEQFF. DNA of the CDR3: TGTGCCAGCAGTTTCTCCGGGCAGGGGGCCTACAATGAGCAGTTCTTC.